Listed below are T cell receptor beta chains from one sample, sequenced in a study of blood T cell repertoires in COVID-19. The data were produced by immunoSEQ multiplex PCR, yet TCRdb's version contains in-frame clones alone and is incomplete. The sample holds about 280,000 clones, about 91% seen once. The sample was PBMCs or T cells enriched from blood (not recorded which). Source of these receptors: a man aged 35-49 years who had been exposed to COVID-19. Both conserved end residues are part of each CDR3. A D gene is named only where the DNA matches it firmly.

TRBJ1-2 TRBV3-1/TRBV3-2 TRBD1 CASSQLTGDGGYTF TGTGCCAGCAGCCAACTGACAGGGGACGGAGGCTACACCTTC
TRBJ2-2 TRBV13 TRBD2 CASSRKYSGATGELFF TGTGCCAGCAGCCGCAAATATAGCGGGGCCACCGGGGAGCTGTTTTTT
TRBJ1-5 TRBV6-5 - CASTEALSNQPQHF TGTGCCAGCACGGAGGCGCTAAGCAATCAGCCCCAGCATTTT
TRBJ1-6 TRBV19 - CASNQGKNSPLHF TGTGCCAGTAACCAGGGAAAGAATTCACCCCTCCACTTT
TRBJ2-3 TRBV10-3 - CAISEGPDTQYF TGTGCCATTAGCGAGGGCCCAGATACGCAGTATTTT
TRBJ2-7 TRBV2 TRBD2 CASSPTSGSAYEQYF TGTGCCAGCAGTCCGACTAGCGGGAGTGCTTACGAGCAGTACTTC
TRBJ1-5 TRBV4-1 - CASSQDRELINQPQHF TGCGCCAGCAGCCAAGATAGAGAACTGATTAATCAGCCCCAGCATTTT
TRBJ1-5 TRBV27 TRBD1 CASRAGTGGQYSNQPQHF TGTGCCAGCAGAGCCGGGACAGGGGGACAATATAGCAATCAGCCCCAGCATTTT
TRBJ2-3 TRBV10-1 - CASSLHETSTDTQYF TGCGCCAGCAGTCTACATGAGACTAGCACAGATACGCAGTATTTT
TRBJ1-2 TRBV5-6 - CASSSTTGFGYTF TGTGCCAGCAGCTCGACGACAGGCTTTGGCTACACCTTC